This is a list of T cell receptor beta chains from one sample in a study of cytomegalovirus exposure and HLA in healthy donors. Using immunoSEQ multiplex PCR, the repertoire was profiled, and TCRdb retains in-frame clones only, with some absent. The sample carries about 170,000 clones, 65% to 80% recorded once. The source material was PBMCs. All receptors derive from a female donor in good health and CMV-seronegative. CDR3s include the opening cysteine and the closing phenylalanine or tryptophan. A D gene is named only where the DNA matches it firmly. Not all rows give a size; the values are once, few, many and, for expanded clones, a class.

TRBJ2-7	TRBD1	TRBV2	.	TGTGCCAGCAGTGCTGAGGGACAGGGGGCCGACGAGCAGTACTTC	CASSAEGQGADEQYF
TRBJ2-1	TRBD2	TRBV10-1	.	TGCGCCAGCAGTGATCGCCTAGCGGGGGGGCGGGATGAGCAGTTCTTC	CASSDRLAGGRDEQFF
TRBJ2-5	.	TRBV29-1	.	TGCAGCGTTCTGACAGGACCGGGAGAGACCCAGTACTTC	CSVLTGPGETQYF
TRBJ2-2	.	TRBV5-1	.	TGCGCCAGCAGCCCCGGGGTAGGGGGCACCGGGGAGCTGTTTTTT	CASSPGVGGTGELFF
TRBJ1-1	TRBD1	TRBV5-6	.	TGTGCCAGCAGCACACCGGGACAGGCTACTGAAGCTTTCTTT	CASSTPGQATEAFF
TRBJ1-2	.	TRBV7-9	.	TGTGCCAGCAGCACCCGAGGGCATGGCTACACCTTC	CASSTRGHGYTF
TRBJ2-3	.	TRBV19	.	TGTGCCAGTAGTACCCTACCTAGCGCCGATACGCAGTATTTT	CASSTLPSADTQYF
TRBJ1-5	TRBD1	TRBV5-1	.	TGCGCCAGCAGCCCAGGACAGGGCCCAAATCAGCCCCAGCATTTT	CASSPGQGPNQPQHF
TRBJ2-1	.	TRBV7-2	few	TGTGCCAGCAGCCCCGGGGAAGCTTTCAATGAGCAGTTCTTC	CASSPGEAFNEQFF
TRBJ2-2	.	TRBV7-9	.	TGTGCCAGCAGCTTCGCGGCGGAGCTGTTTTTT	CASSFAAELFF
TRBJ2-1	TRBD2	TRBV30	.	TGTGCCTGGGGAAGCGGGAACTCCTACAATGAGCAGTTCTTC	CAWGSGNSYNEQFF
TRBJ2-2	.	TRBV18	.	TGTGCCAGCTCACTTCACAGGGATTCCGGGGAGCTGTTTTTT	CASSLHRDSGELFF
TRBJ2-5	.	TRBV7-8	.	TGTGCCAGCAGCCCGGTGGGGGGCGCGGGAGCAGAGACCCAGTACTTC	CASSPVGGAGAETQYF
TRBJ2-4	.	TRBV30	.	TGTGCCTGGAGTGTCCCGAGTTTAGCCAAAAACATTCAGTACTTC	CAWSVPSLAKNIQYF
TRBJ2-3	.	TRBV7-3	.	TGTGCCAGCAGCTTAATGGGGCAGGGGAGCACAGATACGCAGTATTTT	CASSLMGQGSTDTQYF
TRBJ1-5	.	TRBV18	.	TGTGCCAGCCGAGGTTCCAATCAGCCCCAGCATTTT	CASRGSNQPQHF
TRBJ1-1	.	TRBV6-1	few	TGTGCCAGCAGTGAAGAGGGGCGCGACACTGAAGCTTTCTTT	CASSEEGRDTEAFF
TRBJ1-5	TRBD1	TRBV30	many	TGTGCCTGGAGGGGACAGGGGTTTGGCAATCAGCCCCAGCATTTT	CAWRGQGFGNQPQHF
TRBJ1-1	TRBD1	TRBV18	.	TGTGCCAGCTCACCTGGGACAGGGAACCTGAACACTGAAGCTTTCTTT	CASSPGTGNLNTEAFF
TRBJ2-3	.	TRBV4-1	.	TGCGCCAGCAGCCTTATCCTGCGACGGGGAACCACAGATACGCAGTATTTT	CASSLILRRGTTDTQYF
TRBJ1-3	.	TRBV7-2	.	TGTGCCAGCAGCCTACCGGGGACAAGAAACACCATATATTTT	CASSLPGTRNTIYF
TRBJ1-5	.	TRBV11-2	.	TGTGCCAGCAGCTTAGACCCCGAGGAGGGACTTAGCAATCAGCCCCAGCATTTT	CASSLDPEEGLSNQPQHF
TRBJ1-3	.	TRBV30	.	TGTGCCTGGAGTGTTGGGCACAGCTCTGGAAACACCATATATTTT	CAWSVGHSSGNTIYF
TRBJ2-7	TRBD2	TRBV19	.	TGTGCCTCCTCCTGGGGAAGGTATGTGCTAGCGGGAGTCGACGAGCAGTACTTC	CASSWGRYVLAGVDEQYF
TRBJ1-1	TRBD1	TRBV29-1	.	TGCAGCGTTGAAGATCCGAATTTCAGGGGGGACACTGAAGCTTTCTTT	CSVEDPNFRGDTEAFF
TRBJ1-2	.	TRBV5-6	.	TGTGCCAGCAGCTTGGCAGACGGGAGTGGCTACACCTTC	CASSLADGSGYTF
TRBJ1-5	.	TRBV30	.	TGTGCCTGGAGTGAATCATGGCCGAGCAATCAGCCCCAGCATTTT	CAWSESWPSNQPQHF
TRBJ1-2	.	TRBV5-6	.	TGTGCCAGCAGCCCGGGGACACCGTCTTACTATGGCTACACCTTC	CASSPGTPSYYGYTF
TRBJ1-2	.	TRBV9	.	TGTGCCAGCAGCGTAGATCCAGTCGACTATGGCTACACCTTC	CASSVDPVDYGYTF
TRBJ2-1	TRBD2	TRBV19	.	TGTGCCAGTAGTAGACTAGCGGGGAACAATGAGCAGTTCTTC	CASSRLAGNNEQFF
TRBJ1-1	.	TRBV5-1	.	TGCGCCAGCAGCTTGGATGGTCGGTCGAACACTGAAGCTTTCTTT	CASSLDGRSNTEAFF
TRBJ2-6	TRBD1	TRBV5-1	.	TGCGCCAGCAGCCCCGGGACAGGGACTGGGGCCAACGTCCTGACTTTC	CASSPGTGTGANVLTF
TRBJ2-3	TRBD1	TRBV27	few	TGTGCCAGCAGTTTCGACAGGGCCACAGATACGCAGTATTTT	CASSFDRATDTQYF
TRBJ2-7	.	TRBV2	few	TGTGCCAGCCGGACAGTTTTTGGCCCCTACGAGCAGTACTTC	CASRTVFGPYEQYF
TRBJ1-2	.	TRBV5-1	.	TGCGCCAGCAGCTTGGGTCCTGTAGGGGTCTATGGCTACACCTTC	CASSLGPVGVYGYTF
TRBJ2-5	.	TRBV5-1	.	TGCGCCAGCAGCTTGGGCGATGAGGGTGGGGAGACCCAGTACTTC	CASSLGDEGGETQYF
TRBJ1-2	.	TRBV7-3	.	TGTGCCAGCAGCCTGGGGGCCCTGGCCAATAACTATGGCTACACCTTC	CASSLGALANNYGYTF
TRBJ2-2	.	TRBV9	.	TGTGCCAGCAGGCAGGGGTCCGGGGAGCTGTTTTTT	CASRQGSGELFF
TRBJ1-2	.	TRBV6-1	.	TGTGCCAGCAGTGAAGCGCCAGGGAACTATGGCTACACCTTC	CASSEAPGNYGYTF
TRBJ1-2	.	TRBV5-4	.	TGTGCCAGCAGCTCGGCAGGGGTTGGCTACACCTTC	CASSSAGVGYTF
TRBJ1-4	TRBD1	TRBV5-6	.	TGTGCCAGCAGCTTGGTGGGACAGGGGAATGAAAAACTGTTTTTT	CASSLVGQGNEKLFF
TRBJ2-5	.	TRBV2	.	TGTGCCAGCAGCGGGGATGGGAGGGAGACCCAGTACTTC	CASSGDGRETQYF
TRBJ1-2	.	TRBV6-5	.	TGTGCCAGCAGCCAAACAGGGAACTATGGCTACACCTTC	CASSQTGNYGYTF
TRBJ2-7	TRBD2	TRBV5-6	.	TGTGCCAGCAGCTTAACTAGCGGGGACCACGAGCAGTACTTC	CASSLTSGDHEQYF
TRBJ2-7	.	TRBV9	once	TGTGCCAGCAGCGTAGGTAGCGAAGGAACCTACGAGCAGTACTTC	CASSVGSEGTYEQYF
TRBJ2-7	.	TRBV19	.	TGTGCCAGTAGTATAAGGGAACGGCATGGGAGCCCCAAGTACTTC	CASSIRERHGSPKYF
TRBJ1-1	.	TRBV18	.	TGTGCCAGCTCACCGGATGCGGGGAACACTGAAGCTTTCTTT	CASSPDAGNTEAFF
TRBJ2-3	.	TRBV4-1	few	TGCGCCAGCAGCCAAGAATTTTCGAGGGCTAACACAGATACGCAGTATTTT	CASSQEFSRANTDTQYF
TRBJ1-2	.	TRBV5-1	.	TGCGCCAGCACCCTTGGCGGGGGCGCTAACTATGGCTACACCTTC	CASTLGGGANYGYTF
TRBJ2-3	TRBD1	TRBV9	few	TGTGCCAGCAGCGTACCATCACAGGGGGCGCTTGGGACAGATACGCAGTATTTT	CASSVPSQGALGTDTQYF
TRBJ1-5	.	TRBV28	.	TGTGCCAGCAGGAGCAACGCGGCCCATAGCAATCAGCCCCAGCATTTT	CASRSNAAHSNQPQHF
TRBJ2-2	.	TRBV10-1	.	TGCGCCAGCAGTGAGCCCCTCCAGGGTTTTAACACCGGGGAGCTGTTTTTT	CASSEPLQGFNTGELFF